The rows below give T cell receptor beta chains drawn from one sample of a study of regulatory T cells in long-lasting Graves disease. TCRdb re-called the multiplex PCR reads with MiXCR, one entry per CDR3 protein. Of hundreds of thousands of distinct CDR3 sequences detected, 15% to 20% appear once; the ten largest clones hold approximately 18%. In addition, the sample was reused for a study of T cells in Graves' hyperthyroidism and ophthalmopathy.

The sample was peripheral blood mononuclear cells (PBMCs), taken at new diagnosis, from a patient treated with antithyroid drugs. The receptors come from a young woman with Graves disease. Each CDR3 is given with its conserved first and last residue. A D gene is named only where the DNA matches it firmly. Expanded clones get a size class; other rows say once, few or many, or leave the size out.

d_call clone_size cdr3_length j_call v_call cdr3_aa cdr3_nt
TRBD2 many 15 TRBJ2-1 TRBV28 CASSLAGPGVNEQFF TGTGCCAGCAGTCTAGCGGGACCCGGGGTCAATGAGCAGTTCTTC
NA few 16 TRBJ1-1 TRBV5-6 CASSFGRGFPSPEAFF TGTGCCAGCAGCTTTGGCAGGGGTTTTCCGAGCCCTGAAGCTTTCTTT
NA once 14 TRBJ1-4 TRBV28 CASILRQGGEKLFF TGTGCCAGCATTCTCCGGCAGGGAGGTGAAAAACTGTTTTTT
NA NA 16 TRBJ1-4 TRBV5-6 CASSPAQGPSGEKLFF TGTGCCAGCAGCCCGGCTCAGGGCCCCTCAGGTGAAAAACTGTTTTTT
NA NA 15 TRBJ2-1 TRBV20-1 CSARVSGESYNEQFF TGCAGTGCTAGAGTTTCAGGGGAATCCTACAATGAGCAGTTCTTC
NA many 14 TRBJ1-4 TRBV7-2 CASSLGQPNEKLFF TGTGCCAGCAGCTTAGGACAGCCTAATGAAAAACTGTTTTTT
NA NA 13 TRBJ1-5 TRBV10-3 CAISLIQEGPQHF TGTGCCATCAGCCTAATACAGGAGGGGCCCCAGCATTTT
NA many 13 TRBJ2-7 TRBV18 CASSPGQSYEQYF TGTGCCAGCAGTCCCGGGCAGTCCTACGAGCAGTACTTC
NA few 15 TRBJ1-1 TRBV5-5 CASSHRGVWNTEAFF TGTGCCAGCAGCCACCGGGGCGTCTGGAACACTGAAGCTTTCTTT
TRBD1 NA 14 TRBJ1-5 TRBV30 CASRGQGSLQPQHF TGTGCCAGTAGAGGACAGGGAAGTTTACAGCCCCAGCATTTT
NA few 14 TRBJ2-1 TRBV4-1 CASSQGKWNNEQFF TGCGCCAGCAGCCAAGGGAAGTGGAACAATGAGCAGTTCTTC
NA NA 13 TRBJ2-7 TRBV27 CASSFSGLNEQYF TGTGCCAGCAGTTTTTCAGGGTTGAACGAGCAGTACTTC
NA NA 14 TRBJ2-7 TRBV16 CASSHLDSPYEQYF TGTGCCAGCAGCCATCTAGACAGTCCCTACGAGCAGTACTTC
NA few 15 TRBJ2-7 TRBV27 CASSFTGEHFYEQYF TGTGCCAGCAGTTTTACGGGGGAGCATTTCTACGAGCAGTACTTC
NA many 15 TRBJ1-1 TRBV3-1 CASSQVGKGYTEAFF TGTGCCAGCAGCCAAGTTGGGAAGGGCTACACTGAAGCTTTCTTT
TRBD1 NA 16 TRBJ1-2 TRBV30 CAWSHPLLGGGYGYTF TGTGCCTGGAGCCACCCTCTTTTAGGGGGCGGCTATGGCTACACCTTC
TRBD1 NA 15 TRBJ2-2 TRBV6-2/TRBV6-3 CASCTQGAKAGELFF TGTGCCAGCTGTACACAGGGGGCGAAGGCCGGGGAGCTGTTTTTT
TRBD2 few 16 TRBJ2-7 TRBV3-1 CASSQWDLGRSYEQYF TGTGCCAGCAGCCAATGGGACCTCGGGAGGTCCTACGAGCAGTACTTC